This T cell receptor beta chain was found in a study of cytomegalovirus exposure and HLA in healthy donors (dated by TCRdb to the late 2010s). For the study in its entirety: An earlier analysis of some 620 of the donors reported approximately 300 Gb of sequence data and 100 million to 120 million unique TCR beta sequences obtained from some 200 million T cells. Roughly 300 gigabases of sequencing data and tens of millions of unique TCR sequences were included in an early release covering 500 to 750 HLA-typed donors. Of the roughly 400 genotyped donors, 65% to 90% fell in the genetic ancestry cluster associated with self-reported Caucasian donors. The aim of the study was to test whether cataloging public T cell receptors could identify signatures of past pathogen exposure. The study used immunosequencing to profile the T cell repertoires of approximately 640 subjects and linked those repertoires to cytomegalovirus serostatus. A separate validation cohort of 100 to 150 different subjects was used in addition to the approximately 700-subject first cohort. To predict cytomegalovirus infection status, the study brought together high-throughput TCR immunosequencing, statistical association of individual TCRs with disease status, and machine learning. In a later analysis, previously published TCR beta repertoires from about 640 donors were re-analyzed and high-resolution HLA genotyping was added so that TCR occurrence patterns could be studied. The later analysis used no new phenotypic data to find candidate immune exposures, relying instead on TCR beta sequences and their occurrence across donors. An earlier analysis of 500 to 650 of the donors applied high-throughput TCR beta sequencing to assess whether each TCR beta V gene segment acted as functional or pseudogenic. Donor age, sex, ethnicity and CMV serostatus were collected together with the repertoire data. A later genetic analysis took genome-wide SNP genotypes for about 55% of the 666 donors and used that subset as a discovery cohort. Every discovery cohort repertoire had been produced on one sequencing platform. Class I and class II HLA loci were covered by the typing at four-digit resolution. The number of donors typed differed by locus, with 629-630 for A, B, C, DRB1 and DQB1, roughly 520 for DQA1, 600 to 610 for DPA1, and approximately 470 for DPB1. Because of strong linkage in the cohort, five DR-DQ haplotypes were treated as single units for association and clustering. On average, about 240,000 unique TCR beta nucleotide sequences were sequenced per donor among some 430 genotyped donors of the cohort, with roughly 18% of those sequences being non-productive. General study outcomes and caveats: Because HLA typing was unavailable for some donors at each locus, only the typed subset was used in association tests. Three of the identified cytomegalovirus-associated TCR beta chains were confirmed in vitro to be specific for cytomegalovirus antigens. The presence/absence analyses assumed that sequencing depth was roughly uniform across donors, and that assumption may not be true. The classifier was reported to diagnose cytomegalovirus status with high specificity and sensitivity in both the original cohort and the validation cohort. When HLA alleles, especially DR and DQ, strongly co-occurred, TCR associations were difficult to assign to individual alleles. A later genetic analysis associated a missense DCLRE1C variant with V-gene and J-gene trimming of TCR beta chains, and an independent cohort replicated the association. Immune exposure information for the cohort was limited to CMV serostatus. While some public TCRs were present in many individuals, most TCR sequences turned up only very rarely across donors. In a later analysis, HLA-associated TCR beta chains showed more clonal expansion and lower generation probabilities than non-associated chains that were equally common. A later analysis associated around 16,000 TCR beta sequences with specific HLA alleles at a false discovery rate of 0.05. A further reported finding was that TCR beta sequences accurately predicted the HLA-A and HLA-B alleles for most subjects in the first cohort. A cluster of highly shared sequence variants was judged likely to be a technical artifact of the sequencing pipeline. Compared with the approximately 600-donor mean, donors in an Asian-associated ancestry cluster had fewer N-insertions in productive TCRs, according to a later genetic analysis. According to a later analysis, most CMV-associated TCR beta chains appeared to be HLA-restricted, and the HLA associations seemed to be driven largely by CMV exposure. It was suggested by the authors that the approach could potentially be generalized to other disease states and immunological phenotypes. In an earlier analysis of 587 of the donors, most TCR beta V segments appeared in productive rearrangements about 87% or about 30% of the time, broadly matching IMGT annotations. Correlated functional status among segregating V segments might be attributable to linkage disequilibrium, but an unknown experimental factor could not be ruled out. Because counts were too low, seventeen rarely observed V segments, including chromosome 9 orphons, were left out of the earlier analysis of about 620 of the donors. The study gave a list of around 170 TCR beta chains associated with cytomegalovirus. This cohort had only TCR beta chains sequenced, and the lack of alpha or paired-chain data limited which features could be detected. Because the 87-base-pair reads could not distinguish some IMGT-functional V segments, including TRBV6-2 and TRBV6-3, those segments were excluded. Several of the top co-occurrence clusters appeared to be linked to parvovirus B19, influenza, CMV and Epstein-Barr virus, according to a later analysis. In a later analysis, the rate of TCR association differed among HLA loci, with DRB1 alleles having the most associated TCRs and HLA-C alleles having the fewest.

About this clone: Its antigen has not been determined. No much larger clone exists at a distance of one base, and base qualities are not known.

In total, approximately 610 healthy bone marrow donors made up the cohort. At the time of sampling, every cohort member was nominally healthy, though immune exposures that went unrecorded were likely present. The donor was CMV seronegative and was included in the group of around 320 seronegative cohort members. A peripheral blood sample was collected from each donor, and TCR beta sequencing was performed on peripheral blood mononuclear cells. The Qiagen DNeasy Blood Extraction Kit was used to extract genomic DNA from the blood cell samples. CDR1 and CDR2, looked up from the germline V gene, are MNHNS and SASEGT. Including cysteine and phenylalanine, the CDR3 has 14 amino acids. The read is trimmed to its CDR3 DNA, 42 bases read in frame from base 1. Ends trimmed: V by 6 bases, J by 5 bases; bases unmatched to a gene: 6. Libraries came from the immunoSEQ multiplex PCR assay. The multiplex PCR relied on a mix of 60 forward primers for TCR Vbeta segments and 13 reverse primers for TCR Jbeta segments. A multiplex PCR assay on genomic DNA amplified the CDR3 region of rearranged TCR beta genes. The Illumina HiSeq System was used to sequence the amplified TCR beta libraries as 87-base-pair reads. The published analysis was carried out like this. A later analysis counted about 80 million unique TCR beta chains across the 550 to 750 repertoires, and roughly 9.9 million of these chains were shared by at least two donors. Raw reads were error-corrected and collapsed into unique sequences with a nearest-neighbor algorithm that merged closely related sequences to remove PCR and sequencing errors. Alignment of CDR3 sequences to IMGT reference sequences was used to assign V, D and J gene segments. Each retained sequence needed at least a six-nucleotide match to both a V gene segment and a J gene segment. Rearrangements were called productive when the CDR3 lacked stop codons and stayed in frame with V and J; all others were non-productive. CDR3 was defined by IMGT convention, running from the second conserved V-encoded cysteine to the conserved J-encoded phenylalanine. The earlier analysis of roughly 590 of the donors excluded sequences that lacked an unambiguous match to a single V gene segment. An earlier analysis of a few hundred of the donors called V segments functional above 56.7% productive rearrangements and segregating when the between-donor standard deviation exceeded 5%. A statistical classification framework was developed to diagnose cytomegalovirus status using the catalog of TCR beta chain sequences. In a later analysis, V and J genes were assigned by comparing TCR nucleotide sequences against IMGT/GENE-DB human TR gene sequences. In a later analysis, CDR3 sequences and most-parsimonious VDJ recombination scenarios were assigned using the TCRdist pipeline. A later analysis defined each TCR beta chain by its CDR3 amino acid sequence plus V-gene family, and excluded reads lacking a unique V-gene family. A later analysis removed 592 highly shared, low-generation-probability nucleotide sequences to deal with suspected cross-contamination and a sequencing artifact. In a later analysis, a clonal expansion index was calculated for each public chain from normalized within-repertoire ranks of inferred template counts. In a later analysis, generation probabilities were computed with a VDJ recombination model fitted to out-of-frame rearrangements, and the resulting probabilities were checked against IGoR. In a later analysis, TCR-TCR, TCR-HLA and TCR-CMV co-occurrence was scored with hypergeometric tests, and a repertoire-size bias correction was applied to TCR pairs. A later analysis estimated false discovery rates by permuting HLA or CMV assignments 20 times. In a later analysis, co-occurring TCRs were grouped using DBSCAN, with TCRdist sequence similarity added in when clustering inside HLA-allele-positive subsets. Repertoires with fewer than 30,000 or more than 120,000 public chains were left out of co-occurrence clustering, as were a handful of repertoires with anomalous nucleotide sharing. As stored in TCRdb, this immuneACCESS dataset retains in-frame rearrangements with V and J assigned. A fraction of the clones does not appear; measured against another copy, unresolved V genes explain less than half of the discrepancy, and the remainder lacks a known reason. V and J calls and clone size follow that table, whereas D and trimming were derived from the DNA. For this sample the table gives roughly 57,000 clones, of which approximately 84% were detected only once. About 3.1% of the sample lies in the top ten.

The sample consisted of PBMCs. The chain couples TRBV6-1 to TRBJ1-1, and 10 junctional nucleotides match TRBD1. The clonotype originates from a man between 45 and 60 years old in good health and CMV-seronegative. The DNA sequence is as follows: TGTGCCAGCAGGGGGACAGGGGTAGGAACTGAAGCTTTCTTT. It specifies CASRGTGVGTEAFF.